These T cell receptor beta chains were read from a single sample in a study of T and B cells in COVID-19 patients. In TCRdb, the multiplex PCR reads were re-called with MiXCR into one record per CDR3 protein. The sample carries 24,000 or so distinct CDR3 sequences, less than 35% recorded once. The sequencing input was blood. Receptors originate from a human donor who had recovered from COVID-19. The CDR3 runs from the conserved cysteine through the conserved F or W. The order of the fields is CDR3 protein, CDR3 DNA, J gene, V gene, clone size, D gene. D genes are given only for firm matches. The listing skips clone size in some rows; elsewhere it reads once, few, many or a size class.

CASSYQGHSTDTQYF TGTGCCAGCAGTTACCAAGGACACAGCACAGATACGCAGTATTTT TRBJ2-3 TRBV6-2/TRBV6-3 NA NA
CSARSKVNEQFF TGCAGCGCCCGGTCAAAGGTGAATGAGCAGTTCTTC TRBJ2-1 TRBV29-1 medium-sized NA
CASSLADRVDNEQFF TGTGCCAGCAGCTTGGCGGACAGGGTCGACAATGAGCAGTTCTTC TRBJ2-1 TRBV5-6 NA TRBD1
CASSSQEGLAGSSDQFF TGTGCCAGCAGCTCCCAGGAGGGACTAGCGGGGAGTAGTGATCAGTTCTTC TRBJ2-1 TRBV4-3 NA TRBD2
CSVEDPQGFQETQYF TGCAGCGTTGAAGATCCCCAGGGTTTTCAAGAGACCCAGTACTTC TRBJ2-5 TRBV29-1 many NA
CASSLSDQSDDEQYF TGTGCCAGCAGTTTATCTGACCAAAGTGACGACGAGCAGTACTTC TRBJ2-7 TRBV27 few NA
CASRKEQGMAFF TGTGCCAGCAGAAAAGAGCAGGGGATGGCTTTCTTT TRBJ1-1 TRBV7-9 few NA
CASSDSRGETQYF TGTGCCAGCAGTGACTCGCGGGGAGAGACCCAGTACTTC TRBJ2-5 TRBV6-4 NA NA
CGSPGTNTGELFF TGCGGAAGCCCCGGAACGAACACCGGGGAGCTGTTTTTT TRBJ2-2 TRBV20-1 few NA
CATSDLWAFSTDTQYF TGTGCCACCAGTGATTTGTGGGCTTTTAGCACAGATACGCAGTATTTT TRBJ2-3 TRBV24-1 NA NA
CASSLSLRHSSGNTIYF TGTGCCAGCAGTTTATCCCTTCGACACAGCTCTGGAAACACCATATATTTT TRBJ1-3 TRBV27 NA NA
CASSQVGGQGTQYF TGCGCCAGCAGCCAAGTAGGGGGACAGGGGACCCAGTACTTC TRBJ2-5 TRBV4-3 once TRBD1
CASSLAGQGDTEAFF TGTGCCAGCAGCTTGGCGGGACAGGGCGACACTGAAGCTTTCTTT TRBJ1-1 TRBV5-5 NA TRBD1
CSARSRGLAGAYEQYF TGCAGTGCTAGATCCCGGGGACTAGCGGGAGCCTACGAGCAGTACTTC TRBJ2-7 TRBV29-1 NA TRBD2
CASTTGRTTYF TGTGCCAGTACCACGGGACGAACTACGTACTTC TRBJ2-5 TRBV19 medium-sized NA
CAISVTTDTQYF TGTGCCATCAGTGTTACCACAGATACGCAGTATTTT TRBJ2-3 TRBV10-3 few NA
CASRAGAGGRTTGELFF TGTGCCTCGCGAGCAGGAGCGGGGGGTCGAACCACCGGGGAGCTGTTTTTT TRBJ2-2 TRBV6-4 NA TRBD2
CASSLVGGRGNQPQHF TGTGCCAGCAGCTTAGTAGGGGGGCGCGGGAATCAGCCCCAGCATTTT TRBJ1-5 TRBV7-9 NA NA
CASSLLMDQETQYF TGTGCCAGCAGCCTACTAATGGACCAAGAGACCCAGTACTTC TRBJ2-5 TRBV6-2/TRBV6-3 NA NA
CSANGDLYEQYF TGCAGTGCTAACGGAGATCTCTACGAGCAGTACTTC TRBJ2-7 TRBV20-1 NA NA
CATSGGPYNEQFF TGTGCCACCAGCGGGGGACCCTACAATGAGCAGTTCTTC TRBJ2-1 TRBV6-1 NA TRBD2
CASSSGQGNTEAFF TGTGCCAGCAGCTCGGGACAGGGGAACACTGAAGCTTTCTTT TRBJ1-1 TRBV27 NA TRBD1
CASSPYLPANYGYTF TGTGCCAGCAGTCCATATTTACCCGCTAACTATGGCTACACCTTC TRBJ1-2 TRBV27 NA NA
CSVGRSGSEAFF TGCAGCGTTGGAAGGTCAGGGTCTGAAGCTTTCTTT TRBJ1-1 TRBV29-1 many NA
CASSLEVGVNTEAFF TGTGCCAGCAGCTTAGAGGTAGGGGTAAACACTGAAGCTTTCTTT TRBJ1-1 TRBV13 few NA
CASSQEGQGGTDTQYF TGTGCCAGCAGCCAAGAGGGACAGGGCGGCACAGATACGCAGTATTTT TRBJ2-3 TRBV4-2 few TRBD1
CATSRSHRGPGANVLTF TGTGCCACCAGCAGATCGCACAGGGGGCCTGGGGCCAACGTCCTGACTTTC TRBJ2-6 TRBV15 medium-sized TRBD1
CASSLTVPGETQYF TGTGCCAGCAGCCTTACGGTACCGGGGGAGACCCAGTACTTC TRBJ2-5 TRBV12-3/TRBV12-4 many NA
CSTLAGSHEQYF TGCAGCACCCTGGCAGGGAGTCACGAGCAGTACTTC TRBJ2-7 TRBV29-1 medium-sized NA
CASSYLRTGDEQYF TGTGCCAGCAGTTACTTGCGGACAGGGGACGAGCAGTACTTC TRBJ2-7 TRBV6-5 many TRBD1
CSARTGRAGELFF TGCAGTGCTAGGACAGGGAGAGCCGGGGAGCTGTTTTTT TRBJ2-2 TRBV20-1 once TRBD1
CASRGTPSYEQYF TGTGCCAGCCGCGGGACACCTTCCTACGAGCAGTACTTC TRBJ2-7 TRBV6-2/TRBV6-3 few NA
CASRDRRGRVETQYF TGTGCCAGCAGGGACCGCAGGGGGAGGGTAGAGACCCAGTACTTC TRBJ2-5 TRBV27 NA NA
CSVGGDTGANVLTF TGCAGCGTGGGGGGGGACACTGGGGCCAACGTCCTGACTTTC TRBJ2-6 TRBV29-1 NA NA
CASRGMTGKSSYEQYF TGTGCCAGCAGAGGGATGACAGGAAAAAGCTCCTACGAGCAGTACTTC TRBJ2-7 TRBV6-2/TRBV6-3 NA NA
CASSSQGAKSPLHF TGTGCCAGCAGTTCCCAGGGGGCGAAATCACCCCTCCACTTT TRBJ1-6 TRBV12-3/TRBV12-4 NA TRBD1
CASSAEFGNTIYF TGTGCCAGCAGTGCAGAATTTGGAAACACCATATATTTT TRBJ1-3 TRBV6-1 NA NA